A single sample gave rise to the 23 T cell receptor beta chains below, sequenced in a study of T cells in women clearing cervical HPV infection. The repertoire was sequenced with immunoSEQ multiplex PCR; TCRdb's copy has only in-frame clones and lacks some. The sample data list roughly 25,000 clones. Material for sequencing was blood buffy coat. These receptors all come from a woman between 18 and 70 years old with a cervical HPV16 infection that either progressed to CIN3+ or cleared (not recorded which).

Turning to this clone: The read ends 3 residues shy of where the CDR3 ends; the end is completed using the germline J gene. This chain connects TRBV12-3 or TRBV12-4 to TRBJ2-5, with D perhaps given as TRBD1 or TRBD2 (5 bases each). CDR3 length: 15 residues. V was clipped by 8 bases and J by 5 bases, with 21 bases between them. The DNA read from the CDR3 is TGTGCCAGCGGGGTTTTCGAGGGGCGCATGGAGACC. Translation: CASGVFEGRMET. The CDR3 in its entirety is CASGVFEGRMETQYF.

In the case of this clone: The DNA ends 3 residues before the CDR3 does, and the rest of the CDR3 is filled in from the germline J gene. The chain links TRBV7-3 to TRBJ2-7, with unresolved D. The ends were cut back, 2 bases at V and 2 bases at J, with 13 bases in the middle. This CDR3 region has 15 residues. Germline loops: CDR1 SGHTA, CDR2 FQGTGA. CDR3 in amino acids: CASSLGPGLPYEQYF. CDR3 DNA (partial): TGTGCCAGCAGCTTAGGGCCAGGTCTCCCCTACGAG.

Points on this clone: The CDR3 extends 3 residues past the end of the read, so its final part is completed from the germline J gene. This specimen includes other DNA sequences encoding the same CDR3. The chain employs TRBV7-3 and TRBJ1-3; D gene ambiguous. Trimming cost V 5 bases and J 0 bases, with 11 bases left between them. Germline V lookup: CDR1 SGHTA, CDR2 FQGTGA. This CDR3 is built from 15 residues. CDR3 DNA (partial): TGTGCCAGCAGCCCGGGTGCTCTCTCTGGAAACACC. Protein product: CASSPGALSGNT. The full-length CDR3 reads as CASSPGALSGNTIYF.

About this clone: The read gets to within 3 residues of the CDR3 end, and the germline J gene fills in the rest. The chain carries TRBV20-1 and TRBJ2-7, with 10 bases fitting TRBD2. The germline CDR1 and CDR2 sequences are DFQATT and SNEGSKA (reference sequence). V lost 3 bases, J lost 6 bases, and 8 bases stayed unmatched. This CDR3 contains 14 residues. Incomplete CDR3 DNA: TGCAGTGCTAGCCGAAGGGCTAGCGGGAGCGAG. It encodes CSASRRASGSE. The whole CDR3 sequence is CSASRRASGSEQYF.

As concerns this clone: The read terminates 3 residues before the CDR3 end, so the remaining end is supplied by the germline J gene. The chain combines TRBV18 with TRBJ1-2; D may be TRBD1 (5 bases). Trimming took off 0 bases at V and 4 bases at J, with 18 bases between the two ends. CDR3 size: 17 residues. From germline, CDR1 is KGHSH and CDR2 LQKENI. The sequenced CDR3 bases are TGTGCCAGCTCACCACCTTCTTCGTTGTCAGGGCTCTATGGC. Amino acids: CASSPPSSLSGLYG. The full CDR3 protein is CASSPPSSLSGLYGYTF.

With respect to this clone: The read ends 3 residues early relative to the CDR3; the germline J gene fills the gap. The gene calls are TRBV20-1 and TRBJ2-7; 7 nucleotides line up with TRBD1. The CDR3 has 13 amino acids. Germline V gene data show CDR1 as DFQATT and CDR2 as SNEGSKA (reference sequence). Germline trimming cut 5 bases from V and 4 bases from J; bases unmatched to any gene: 8. The CDR3 region is CSARPTGLYEQYF. CDR3 DNA (partial): TGCAGTGCTCGACCGACAGGGTTGTACGAG.

About this clone: The read terminates 3 residues before the CDR3 end, so the remaining end is supplied by the germline J gene. This rearrangement joins TRBV5-1 to TRBJ1-6, with D maybe TRBD1 (5 bases). CDR3 length: 13 residues. V dropped 8 bases and J dropped 7 bases, with 13 bases sitting between them. Germline-derived CDR1 and CDR2 are SGHRS and YFSETQ. The sequenced CDR3 bases are TGCGCCAGTCAACAGGACCCAAATTCACCC. It encodes CASQQDPNSP. The full CDR3 reads CASQQDPNSPLHF. Supplemented by reference TRBV5-1 and TRBJ1-6, the full variable domain reads KAGVTQTPRYLIKTRGQQVTLSCSPISGHRSVSWYQQTPGQGLQFLFEYFSETQRNKGNFPGRFSGRQFSNSRSEMNVSTLELGDSALYLCASQQDPNSPLHFGNGTRLTVT.

Regarding this clone: The read terminates 3 residues ahead of where the CDR3 ends, so the germline J gene completes it. This chain links TRBV10-3 with TRBJ1-5, with D perhaps TRBD1 (6 bases). V was clipped by 4 bases and J by 4 bases, with 8 bases between them. Germline V gene lookup returns CDR1 ENHRY and CDR2 SYGVKD. The CDR3 runs to 13 residues. The sequenced CDR3 bases are TGTGCCATCAGTGCCGACAGGAATCAGCCC. Its protein is CAISADRNQP. In full, the CDR3 reads CAISADRNQPQHF.

With regard to this clone: Coverage ceases 3 residues before the CDR3 finishes, and the germline J gene fills in the end. This chain connects TRBV6-1 to TRBJ1-2; D is uncertain. CDR1 and CDR2 from the germline V gene are MNHNS and SASEGT. V was trimmed by 1 base and J by 6 bases, leaving 15 bases between them. The CDR3 sequence is 15 residues long. The CDR3 bases that were read are TGTGCCAGCAGTGAAGATTTAGCGGGGAATAATGGC. Translated, it gives CASSEDLAGNNG. Given in full, the CDR3 is CASSEDLAGNNGYTF.

As to this clone: The read is 3 residues too short to cover the CDR3 end, so that end is filled in from the germline J gene. The chain joins TRBV18 to TRBJ1-5; 9 bases align to TRBD1. Unmatched junction bases numbered 5, after V lost 6 bases and J lost 2 bases. The V gene's germline CDR1 is KGHSH and CDR2 LQKENI. This CDR3 has 15 amino acids. CDR3 residues: CASSLGQGGNQPQHF. The CDR3 bases that were read are TGTGCCAGCTCTTTGGGACAGGGTGGCAATCAGCCC.

On this clone: The read stops 3 residues short of the end of the CDR3; the missing end is completed from the germline J gene. The genes are TRBV19 and TRBJ2-7; perhaps TRBD1 as D (6 bases). The CDR3 spans 14 residues. V lost 7 bases and J 1 base, leaving 14 bases between the germline ends. CDR1 LNHDA and CDR2 SQIVND come from the germline V gene (reference sequence). This chain's CDR3 is CASNRTEKSYEQYF. Partial CDR3 DNA: TGTGCCAGTAATCGGACAGAAAAATCCTACGAG.

The CDR3 here is CASSPPSVHPDTYTF. Partial CDR3 DNA: TGTGCCAGCTCACCACCGAGTGTCCATCCAGATACC. The genes are TRBV18 and TRBJ1-2; D unresolved. The read terminates 3 residues ahead of where the CDR3 ends, so the germline J gene completes it. CDR3 length equals 15 residues. Germline CDR1 KGHSH, CDR2 LQKENI.

Of note for this clone: From the germline J gene comes the end of the CDR3, since the read stops 3 residues before it. The rearrangement links TRBV5-1 to TRBJ1-4, with a weak D call TRBD1 (6 bases). Germline V lookup: CDR1 SGHRS, CDR2 YFSETQ. The V and J ends lost 5 bases and 2 bases respectively, with 22 bases between them. This CDR3 spans 18 amino acids. CDR3 DNA (partial): TGCGCCAGCAGACCCACAGGGTTTGGGGCGGCGACTAATGAAAAA. Amino acids: CASRPTGFGAATNEK. From start to end, the CDR3 is CASRPTGFGAATNEKLFF.

A remark on this clone: The read finishes 3 residues shy of the CDR3 end, and the germline J gene is used to complete it. The rearrangement joins TRBV2 to TRBJ2-3; 7 bases map to TRBD2. Germline CDR1 reads SNHLY; CDR2 reads FYNNEI. This CDR3 region has 15 residues. The part of the CDR3 DNA that was read is TGTGCCAGCAATCGCCCTAGCGGCACCCAAGAGACG. Amino acids: CASNRPSGTQET. The whole CDR3 sequence is CASNRPSGTQETQYF. Together with reference TRBV2 and TRBJ2-3, the CDR3 gives the full variable domain: EPEVTQTPSHQVTQMGQEVILRCVPISNHLYFYWYRQILGQKVEFLVSFYNNEISEKSEIFDDQFSVERPDGSNFTLKIRSTKLEDSAMYFCASNRPSGTQETQYFGPGTRLTVL.

Turning to this clone: Read coverage stops 3 residues before the CDR3 terminus; the germline J gene supplies the remainder. The V and J genes are TRBV16 and TRBJ2-5, with a tentative D call TRBD1 (6 bases). CDR1 is KGHSY, CDR2 FQNENV, per germline. This CDR3 has 16 residues. Trimming left V 6 bases short and J 2 bases short, with 19 bases between. The sequenced CDR3 bases are TGTGCCAGCAGTCGCACCACCGGGACAATACAAGAGACC. The encoded protein is CASSRTTGTIQET. The complete CDR3 sequence is CASSRTTGTIQETQYF.

The part of the CDR3 DNA that was read is TGTGCCAGCAGCTTGGTCCAGGGAAGAAACACC. It is translated as CASSLVQGRNT. The complete CDR3 sequence is CASSLVQGRNTIYF. This rearrangement joins TRBV5-6 to TRBJ1-3, with D possibly matching TRBD1 (5 bases). The CDR3 extends 3 residues past the end of the read, so its final part is completed from the germline J gene. Deletions cut 0 bases from V and 5 bases from J, with 9 bases between. The germline gives CDR1 SGHDT, CDR2 YYEEEE. This CDR3 spans 14 amino acids.

As to this clone: The read is 3 residues too short to cover the CDR3 end, so that end is filled in from the germline J gene. The chain carries TRBV19 and TRBJ1-1, with 7 bases identical to TRBD1. Germline assignment: CDR1 LNHDA and CDR2 SQIVND (reference sequence). The CDR3 sequence is 12 residues long. The chain's CDR3 is CASSPLGQKAFF. CDR3 DNA, as far as it was read: TGTGCCAGTAGTCCCCTGGGACAGAAA.

About this clone: At one of its ends the junction is not consistent with the germline gene, which may arise from a read error. Read sequence stops 3 residues before the CDR3 end, and the germline J gene provides the missing end. The genes are TRBV11-2 and TRBJ2-7, with D possibly TRBD1 on 5 matching bases. The CDR3 covers 15 residues. Germline CDR1 and CDR2: SGHAT and FQNNGV. The sequenced CDR3 bases are TGTGCCAGCAGCGTAGAAGGGGAAAGGGCCTACGAG. Its translation is CASSVEGERAYE. The whole CDR3 sequence is CASSVEGERAYEQYF.

With respect to this clone: The CDR3 end falls 3 residues outside the read, so it is completed with the germline J gene. The chain has TRBV5-1 and TRBJ1-4; no firm D call. The CDR3 covers 16 residues. From germline, CDR1 is SGHRS and CDR2 YFSETQ. V was shortened by 1 base and J by 0 bases, with 10 bases between the two germline ends. This CDR3 is CASSLWSVTTNEKLFF. The sequenced CDR3 bases are TGCGCCAGCAGCTTGTGGAGCGTTACAACTAATGAAAAA.

As for this clone: The read comes to an end 3 residues before the CDR3 does, leaving the germline J gene to fill in the end. The rearrangement joins TRBV11-2 to TRBJ2-1; 9 nucleotides line up with TRBD1. Germline V lookup: CDR1 SGHAT, CDR2 FQNNGV. The CDR3 covers 13 residues. V dropped 9 bases and J dropped 9; count of bases not matched to a gene: 9. The part of the CDR3 DNA that was read is TGTGCCAGTATCCGGGACAGGGAAGGTGAG. Its translation: CASIRDREGE. In full, the CDR3 reads CASIRDREGEQFF.

For this clone: The read finishes 3 residues shy of the CDR3 end, and the germline J gene is used to complete it. This chain uses TRBV5-1 with TRBJ2-5; D call uncertain. The CDR3 is 13 amino acids. With 7 bases removed from V and 1 base from J, the gap between germline ends came to 11 bases. Germline-derived CDR1 and CDR2 are SGHRS and YFSETQ. CDR3 DNA, as far as it was read: TGCGCCAGCTCCGGCCCGGGCCAAGAGACC. Translation: CASSGPGQET. The CDR3 as a whole reads CASSGPGQETQYF.

Comment on this clone: Coverage ceases 3 residues before the CDR3 finishes, and the germline J gene fills in the end. The rearrangement links TRBV7-6 to TRBJ2-3; 9 bases fit TRBD1. The germline gives CDR1 SGHVS, CDR2 FNYEAQ. The CDR3 totals 16 residues. The sequenced CDR3 bases are TGTGCCAGCAGCGTAGGTGGGACAGGGTTGGTAGAGACG. Its translation: CASSVGGTGLVET. Given in full, the CDR3 is CASSVGGTGLVETQYF.

For this clone: The sequenced fragment ends 3 residues before the CDR3 boundary, so the rest is inferred from the germline J gene. This chain links TRBV20-1 with TRBJ1-4, with 8 bases matching TRBD1. J was trimmed by 8 bases and V by 6 bases; bases with no gene match: 8. The V gene's germline CDR1 is DFQATT and CDR2 SNEGSKA (reference sequence). The CDR3 is made up of 13 amino acids. The CDR3 reads CSAKQGVYEKLFF. CDR3 DNA (partial): TGCAGTGCCAAACAGGGGGTGTACGAAAAA.